The present entry profiles one T cell receptor beta chain with its context. Its antigen target is currently unknown. One base away there is no much larger clone; base qualities are not given. The data belong to a study of Tregs in tolerant kidney transplant recipients (dated by TCRdb to about 2019). Background for the entire study: The study applied TCRbeta sequencing to find donor-specific regulatory T cells before combined kidney and bone marrow transplantation and then followed those same cells after transplant. TCRbeta repertoire sequencing was used in a few healthy controls to compare several ways of expanding Tregs specific for an allogeneic donor. The research as a whole found: Because only a small number of patients were included, the study had limitations, and the results will need to be validated in larger populations as well as under other immunosuppression protocols. The most biologically relevant and donor-specific TCRbeta repertoire appeared to be identified by expanding Tregs with activated donor B cells. Although technical replication error seemed to be minimal, the question of biological reproducibility was not addressed directly.

Genomic DNA was extracted from sorted cells with the QIAGEN DNeasy Blood and Tissue Kit for TCRbeta CDR3 sequencing. High-throughput TCRbeta CDR3 sequencing was carried out commercially through immunoSEQ, with PCR amplification with bias correction and internal controls included. In the paper's pipeline: Unique productive TCRbeta sequences were defined by CDR3 nucleotide sequence where primers matched, and otherwise by CDR3 amino acid sequence together with Vbeta and Jbeta genes. To correct for sorting error, sequences found in more than one sorted population at a frequency ratio of 2:1 or less were discarded, and the remaining shared sequences were assigned to the population with the higher frequency. Donor-reactive sequences were defined as at least 5-fold expanded in CFSE-low cells versus unstimulated cells, with frequency of at least 0.01% in CFSE-low cells. Repertoire divergence was quantified by Jensen-Shannon divergence calculated from the top 100 TCRbeta sequences ranked by frequency. For samples with multiple sequencing runs, sorting error was corrected separately for each run before the runs were pooled. Here the immuneACCESS table is served through TCRdb, limited to in-frame sequences with V and J called. Missing clones are a known gap in these copies; in checked studies unresolved V genes cover under half, and the rest lacks a known reason. D and trimming come from the DNA, and the V and J calls and clone size come from that table. The sample yields approximately 43,000 clones; under 95% were counted once. The ten largest clones represent about 0.71% of the sample.

Thawed PBMCs were FACS-sorted into unstimulated Tregs (CD4+CD25+CD127-), CD4+ non-Tregs (CD4+CD25-), CD4 cells and CD8 cells. Prior to Treg sorting, thawed PBMCs were rested overnight with about 190 IU/ml IL-2 at 37 degrees C. Healthy control blood came either as purchased buffy coats or from healthy volunteers. Healthy control blood was processed by Ficoll density gradient to PBMCs and cryopreserved; patient PBMCs were collected before and after transplant. The CDR3 has 15 amino acids, counting the end cysteine and phenylalanine. The read is trimmed to its CDR3 DNA, 45 bases read in frame from base 1. The germline V gene gives CDR1 as SGHRS and CDR2 as YFSETQ. Trimming removed 4 bases from V and 6 bases from J; the gene matches leave 7 bases unexplained.

The TCR originated in a human donor in good health. In this chain, TRBV5-1 is recombined with TRBJ2-1, and 10 junctional nucleotides match TRBD2. The source material was Tregs from blood. The DNA sequence is as follows: TGCGCCAGCAGCCCTCAACTAGCGGGGAGCAATGAGCAGTTCTTC. The encoded protein is CASSPQLAGSNEQFF. The CDR3 plus the reference TRBV5-1 and TRBJ2-1 genes for the other parts give the full variable domain: KAGVTQTPRYLIKTRGQQVTLSCSPISGHRSVSWYQQTPGQGLQFLFEYFSETQRNKGNFPGRFSGRQFSNSRSEMNVSTLELGDSALYLCASSPQLAGSNEQFFGPGTRLTVL.